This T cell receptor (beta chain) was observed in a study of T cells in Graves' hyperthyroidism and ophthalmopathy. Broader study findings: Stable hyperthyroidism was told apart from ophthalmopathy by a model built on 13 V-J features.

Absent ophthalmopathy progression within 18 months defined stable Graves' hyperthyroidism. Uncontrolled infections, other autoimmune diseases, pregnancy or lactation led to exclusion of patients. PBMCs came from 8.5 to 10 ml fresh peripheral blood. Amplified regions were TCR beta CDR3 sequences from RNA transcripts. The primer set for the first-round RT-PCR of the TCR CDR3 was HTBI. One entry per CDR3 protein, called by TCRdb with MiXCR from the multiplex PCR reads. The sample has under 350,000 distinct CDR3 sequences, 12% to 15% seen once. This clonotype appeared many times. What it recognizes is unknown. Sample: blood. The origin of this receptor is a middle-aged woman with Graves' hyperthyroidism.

For the CDR3, the DNA is TGTGCCAGCAGCTTAGAACAGGGGGCTCAGCCCCAGCATTTT. Translated: CASSLEQGAQPQHF. This chain connects TRBV7-8 to TRBJ1-5; 9 nucleotides match TRBD1. The CDR3 contains 14 residues. Germline lookup yields CDR1 SGHVS and CDR2 FQNEAQ. The trim removed 1 base at V and 6 bases at J, leaving 1 base unmatched.